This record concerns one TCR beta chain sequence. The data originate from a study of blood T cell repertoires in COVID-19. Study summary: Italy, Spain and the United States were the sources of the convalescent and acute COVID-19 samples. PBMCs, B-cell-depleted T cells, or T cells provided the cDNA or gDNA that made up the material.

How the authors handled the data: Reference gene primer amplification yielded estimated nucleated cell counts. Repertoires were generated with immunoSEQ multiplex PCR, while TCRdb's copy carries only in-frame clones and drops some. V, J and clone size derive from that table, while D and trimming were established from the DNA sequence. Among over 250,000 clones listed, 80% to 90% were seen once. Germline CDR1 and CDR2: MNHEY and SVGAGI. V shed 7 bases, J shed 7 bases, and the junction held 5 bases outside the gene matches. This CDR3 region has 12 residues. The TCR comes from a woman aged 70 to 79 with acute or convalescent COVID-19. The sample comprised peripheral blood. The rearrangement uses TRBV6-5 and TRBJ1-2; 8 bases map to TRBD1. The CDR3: CASKDRGAGYTF. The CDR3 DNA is TGTGCCAGCAAAGACAGGGGCGCTGGCTACACCTTC.